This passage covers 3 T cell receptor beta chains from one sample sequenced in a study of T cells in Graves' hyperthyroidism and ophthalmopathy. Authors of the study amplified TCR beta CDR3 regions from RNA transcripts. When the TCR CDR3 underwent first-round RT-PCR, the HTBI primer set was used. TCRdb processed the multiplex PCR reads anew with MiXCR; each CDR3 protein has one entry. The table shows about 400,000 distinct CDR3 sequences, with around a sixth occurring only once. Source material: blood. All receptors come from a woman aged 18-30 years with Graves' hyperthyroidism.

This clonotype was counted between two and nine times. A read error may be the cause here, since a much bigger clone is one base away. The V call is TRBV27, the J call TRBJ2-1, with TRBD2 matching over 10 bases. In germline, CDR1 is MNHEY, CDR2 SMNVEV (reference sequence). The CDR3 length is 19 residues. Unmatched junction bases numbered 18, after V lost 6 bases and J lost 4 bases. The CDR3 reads CASRPTPPLAGAPYNEQFF. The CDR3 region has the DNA TGTGCCAGCAGACCCACACCACCCCTAGCGGGAGCACCTTACAATGAGCAGTTCTTC.

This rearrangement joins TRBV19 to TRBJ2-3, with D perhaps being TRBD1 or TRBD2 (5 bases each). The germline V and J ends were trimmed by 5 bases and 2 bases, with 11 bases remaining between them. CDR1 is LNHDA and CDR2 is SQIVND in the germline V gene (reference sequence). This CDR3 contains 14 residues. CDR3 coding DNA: TGTGCCAGTAGTGTTTTCGGGGCCACAGATACGCAGTATTTT. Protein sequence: CASSVFGATDTQYF.

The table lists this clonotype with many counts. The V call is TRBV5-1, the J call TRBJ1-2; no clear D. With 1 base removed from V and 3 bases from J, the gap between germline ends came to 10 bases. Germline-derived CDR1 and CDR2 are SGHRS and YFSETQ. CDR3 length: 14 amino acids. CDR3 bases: TGCGCCAGCAGCTTGACGGACGGATACTATGGCTACACCTTC. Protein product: CASSLTDGYYGYTF.